This T cell receptor beta chain was recovered during a study of blood T cells in healthy people across ages. The germline gives CDR1 SGHDN, CDR2 FVKESK. The CDR3 loop spans 16 amino acids. Trimming shortened V by 0 bases and J by 2 bases, and 11 bases separated the two germline ends. Notes on the study in general: PBMCs left unsorted prevented a conclusive naive versus antigen-experienced comparison.

This clonotype has just a few counts. The antigen remains unidentified. A second 7 to 11 cycle PCR used barcoded and J-beta primers. Each sample provided no less than 2.5 million CDR3-containing paired-end reads. TCRdb passed the 5' RACE reads through MiXCR, listing each CDR3 protein once. The sample consists of approximately 800,000 distinct CDR3 sequences, around two thirds of them appearing once. This clonotype originated in a man aged 30-40 years in good health. The sequencing input was blood. The V and J genes are TRBV14 and TRBJ2-1, with D possibly matching TRBD2 (5 bases). CDR3 in amino acids: CASSQDGLAAYNEQFF. The CDR3 region has the DNA TGTGCCAGCAGCCAAGATGGGCTAGCAGCCTACAATGAGCAGTTCTTC.